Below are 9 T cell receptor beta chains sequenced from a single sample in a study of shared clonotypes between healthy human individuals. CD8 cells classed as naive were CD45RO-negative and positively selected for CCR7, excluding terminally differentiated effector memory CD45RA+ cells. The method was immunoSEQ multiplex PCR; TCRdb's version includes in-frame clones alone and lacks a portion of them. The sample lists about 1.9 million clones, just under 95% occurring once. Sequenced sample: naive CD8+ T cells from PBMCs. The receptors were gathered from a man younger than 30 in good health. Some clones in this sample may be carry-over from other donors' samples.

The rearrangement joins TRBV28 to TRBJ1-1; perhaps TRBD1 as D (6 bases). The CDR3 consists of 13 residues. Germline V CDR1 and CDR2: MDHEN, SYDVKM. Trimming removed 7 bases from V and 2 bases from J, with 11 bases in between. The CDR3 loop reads CASIGGPNTEAFF. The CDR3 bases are TGTGCCAGCATCGGGGGCCCCAACACTGAAGCTTTCTTT. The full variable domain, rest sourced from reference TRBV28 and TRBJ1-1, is DVKVTQSSRYLVKRTGEKVFLECVQDMDHENMFWYRQDPGLGLRLIYFSYDVKMKEKGDIPEGYSVSREKKERFSLILESASTNQTSMYLCASIGGPNTEAFFGQGTRLTVV.

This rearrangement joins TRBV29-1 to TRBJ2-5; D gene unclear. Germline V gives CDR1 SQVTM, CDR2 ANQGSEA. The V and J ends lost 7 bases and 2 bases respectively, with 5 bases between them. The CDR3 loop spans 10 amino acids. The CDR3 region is CSASQETQYF. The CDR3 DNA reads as TGCAGCGCTTCACAAGAGACCCAGTACTTC.

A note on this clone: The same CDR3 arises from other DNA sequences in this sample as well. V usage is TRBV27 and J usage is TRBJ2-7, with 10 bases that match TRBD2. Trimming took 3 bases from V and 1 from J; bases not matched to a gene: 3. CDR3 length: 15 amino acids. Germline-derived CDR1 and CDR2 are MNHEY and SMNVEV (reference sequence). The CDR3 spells CASSLSAGGSYEQYF. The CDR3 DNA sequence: TGTGCCAGCAGTTTGTCAGCGGGAGGGTCCTACGAGCAGTACTTC.

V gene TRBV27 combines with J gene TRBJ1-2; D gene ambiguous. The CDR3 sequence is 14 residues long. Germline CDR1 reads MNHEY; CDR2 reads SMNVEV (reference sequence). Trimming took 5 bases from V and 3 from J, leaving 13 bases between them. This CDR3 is CASSPMVLHYGYTF. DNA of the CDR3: TGTGCCAGCAGTCCTATGGTTCTTCACTATGGCTACACCTTC.

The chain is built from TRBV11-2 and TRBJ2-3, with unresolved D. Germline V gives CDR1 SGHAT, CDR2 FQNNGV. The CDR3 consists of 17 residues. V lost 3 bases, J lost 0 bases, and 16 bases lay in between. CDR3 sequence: CASSLHPGMGSTDTQYF. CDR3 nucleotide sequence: TGTGCCAGCAGCTTGCACCCCGGAATGGGTAGCACAGATACGCAGTATTTT. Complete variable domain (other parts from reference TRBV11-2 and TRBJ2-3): EAGVAQSPRYKIIEKRQSVAFWCNPISGHATLYWYQQILGQGPKLLIQFQNNGVVDDSQLPKDRFSAERLKGVDSTLKIQPAKLEDSAVYLCASSLHPGMGSTDTQYFGPGTRLTVL.

CDR3: CASSFAGVGTEAFF. The CDR3 DNA is TGTGCCAGCAGCTTTGCAGGGGTGGGCACTGAAGCTTTCTTT. The V call is TRBV5-6, the J call TRBJ1-1; D perhaps matches TRBD1 (6 bases). V was pared by 2 bases and J by 4 bases, with 12 bases between. The CDR3 spans 14 residues. Germline loops: CDR1 SGHDT, CDR2 YYEEEE.

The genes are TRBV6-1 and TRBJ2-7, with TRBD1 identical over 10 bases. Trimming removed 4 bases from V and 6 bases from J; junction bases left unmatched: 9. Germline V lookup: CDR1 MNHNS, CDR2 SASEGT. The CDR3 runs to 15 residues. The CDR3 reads CASSVFGTGAGEQYF. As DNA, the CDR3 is TGTGCCAGCAGTGTTTTCGGGACAGGGGCGGGCGAGCAGTACTTC.

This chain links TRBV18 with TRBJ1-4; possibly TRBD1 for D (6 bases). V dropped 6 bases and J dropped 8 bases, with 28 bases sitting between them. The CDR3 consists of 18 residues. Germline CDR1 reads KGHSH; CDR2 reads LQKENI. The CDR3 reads CASSLTGKWDDNREKLFF. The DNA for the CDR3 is TGTGCCAGCTCGCTCACAGGGAAGTGGGACGATAACCGAGAAAAACTGTTTTTT. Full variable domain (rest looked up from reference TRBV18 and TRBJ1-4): NAGVMQNPRHLVRRRGQEARLRCSPMKGHSHVYWYRQLPEEGLKFMVYLQKENIIDESGMPKERFSAEFPKEGPSILRIQQVVRGDSAAYFCASSLTGKWDDNREKLFFGSGTQLSVL.

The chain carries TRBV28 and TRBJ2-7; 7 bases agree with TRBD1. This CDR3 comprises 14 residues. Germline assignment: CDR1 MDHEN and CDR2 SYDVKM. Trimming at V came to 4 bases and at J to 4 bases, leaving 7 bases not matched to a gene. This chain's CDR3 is CASSSDRVLYEQYF. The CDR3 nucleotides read TGTGCCAGCAGTTCCGACAGGGTCCTTTACGAGCAGTACTTC.